This T cell receptor (beta chain) emerged from a study of blood T cell repertoires in COVID-19. Turning to the study itself: Acute and convalescent COVID-19 samples came from the United States, Italy and Spain. Nucleic acid was either cDNA or gDNA, and it came from T cells, B-cell-depleted T cells, or PBMCs.

Clones were read by immunoSEQ multiplex PCR, and TCRdb kept only the in-frame ones, dropping some. In the table there are 270,000 or so clones, more than 75% of which are singletons. Unmatched junction bases numbered 8, after V lost 5 bases and J lost 3 bases. This CDR3 is built from 15 residues. Germline values: CDR1 SGHNT, CDR2 YENEEA. The TCR comes from a man between 40 and 49 years old with active or convalescent COVID-19. Sequenced input: peripheral blood. The rearrangement uses TRBV11-3 and TRBJ2-3; 7 bases fit TRBD1. Here the CDR3 reads CASSLGGARTDTQYF. The CDR3 DNA reads TGTGCCAGCAGCCTAGGGGGCGCCCGGACAGATACGCAGTATTTT.